This paragraph reports one TCR beta chain. Its specificity is unknown. Analysis of PBMCs was direct, with no culture step. Germline V gene lookup returns CDR1 MDHEN and CDR2 SYDVKM. Trimming took 6 bases from V and 2 from J, leaving 10 bases between them. The CDR3 length is 13 residues. The data were taken from a study of neoadjuvant anti-PD-1 for oral cavity cancer. Overall study context: Nivolumab at 3 mg/kg was mostly given biweekly, three to four doses, pre-surgery. Overall study findings and caveats: With a few patients per group, TCR findings need larger cohorts. After neoadjuvant nivolumab, PBMC T cell clonality was significantly higher in non-responders than responders.

The table came from immunoSEQ multiplex PCR; TCRdb's copy has only in-frame clones and leaves some out. The sample has some 15,000 clones; approximately 71% are singletons. The chain uses TRBV28 and TRBJ1-2; D unclear. This TCR derives from a person between 40 and 85 years old with oral cavity squamous cell carcinoma. The sequences come from PBMCs, collected before nivolumab (anti-PD-1) treatment. DNA for the CDR3: TGTGCCAGCAGACCGACATCCAACTATGGCTACACCTTC. Its translation: CASRPTSNYGYTF.